The present entry profiles one T cell receptor beta chain with its context. The sample comes from a study of blood T cell repertoires in COVID-19. Germline V gives CDR1 LNHDA, CDR2 SQIVND (reference sequence). The CDR3 extends over 15 amino acids. V lost 1 base, J lost 2 bases, and 11 bases lay in between. The repertoire was sequenced with immunoSEQ multiplex PCR; TCRdb's copy has only in-frame clones and lacks some. This table holds about 110,000 clones, under 90% found once. This clonotype originated in a woman aged 60-70 years with acute or convalescent COVID-19. What was sequenced was peripheral blood. The chain uses TRBV19 and TRBJ1-1; a possible D gene is TRBD1 (6 bases). CDR3 region: CASSIGGGANTEAFF. DNA of the CDR3: TGTGCCAGTAGTATAGGGGGGGGCGCCAACACTGAAGCTTTCTTT. The whole variable domain, filled in from reference TRBV19 and TRBJ1-1, reads DGGITQSPKYLFRKEGQNVTLSCEQNLNHDAMYWYRQDPGQGLRLIYYSQIVNDFQKGDIAEGYSVSREKKESFPLTVTSAQKNPTAFYLCASSIGGGANTEAFFGQGTRLTVV.